This paragraph reports one TCR beta chain. Original analysis: For nucleated cells, counts were estimated from reference gene primer amplification. Assay: immunoSEQ multiplex PCR; the TCRdb copy retains only in-frame clones and omits some. The V and J calls and clone size are taken from that table; D and trimming were inferred from the DNA. Found here are under 250,000 clones, 83% of them singletons; the top ten hold 2.5%. These data come from a study of blood T cell repertoires in COVID-19. Whole-study context: Whether acute or convalescent, the COVID-19 samples came from the United States, Italy and Spain. In each case, the material was cDNA or gDNA derived from T cells, B-cell-depleted T cells, or PBMCs.

This clonotype was obtained from a middle-aged woman with active or convalescent COVID-19. Sequencing was carried out using peripheral blood.

The CDR3 DNA reads as TGTGCCTGGGACACCACAGGGAGGGCCACTGAAGCTTTCTTT. Translation gives CAWDTTGRATEAFF. V is TRBV30 and J is TRBJ1-1, with D maybe TRBD1 (6 bases). V lost 5 bases, J lost 4 bases, and 17 bases lay in between. The CDR3 length is 14 residues. Looked up from germline, CDR1 is GTSNPN and CDR2 is SVGIG (reference sequence).